Listed below are T cell receptor beta chains from one sample, sequenced in a study of blood T cell repertoires in COVID-19. Generated by immunoSEQ multiplex PCR, the TCRdb table keeps only in-frame clones and is missing some. The sample consists of about 150,000 clones, 80% of them appearing once. The sequenced sample consisted of peripheral blood. These receptors were collected from a man aged 55-75 years with acute or convalescent COVID-19. The CDR3 runs from the conserved cysteine through the conserved F or W. Fields, in order: J gene, V gene, clone size, D gene, CDR3 protein, CDR3 DNA. A D gene is named only where the DNA matches it firmly. Only some rows state a clone size, as once, few, many or a class for expanded clones.

j_call: TRBJ1-5; v_call: TRBV6-5; clone_size: NA; d_call: NA; cdr3_aa: CATGAEGNQPQHF; cdr3_nt: TGTGCCACCGGCGCCGAGGGCAATCAGCCCCAGCATTTT
j_call: TRBJ2-7; v_call: TRBV3-1/TRBV3-2; clone_size: NA; d_call: TRBD2; cdr3_aa: CASSQDLRGLAGVTYEQYF; cdr3_nt: TGTGCCAGCAGCCAAGATCTAAGGGGACTAGCGGGAGTCACCTACGAGCAGTACTTC
j_call: TRBJ2-5; v_call: TRBV6-6; clone_size: NA; d_call: NA; cdr3_aa: CASSYRPRGETQYF; cdr3_nt: TGTGCCAGCAGTTACCGGCCCAGGGGAGAGACCCAGTACTTC
j_call: TRBJ1-5; v_call: TRBV13; clone_size: NA; d_call: NA; cdr3_aa: CASSPYGAGRPQHF; cdr3_nt: TGTGCCAGCAGCCCTTATGGGGCCGGACGGCCCCAGCATTTT
j_call: TRBJ2-7; v_call: TRBV28; clone_size: NA; d_call: TRBD1; cdr3_aa: CASSARDRGIF; cdr3_nt: TGTGCCAGCAGTGCTCGGGACAGGGGGATCTTC
j_call: TRBJ1-2; v_call: TRBV3-1/TRBV3-2; clone_size: NA; d_call: NA; cdr3_aa: CASSQGGNYGYTF; cdr3_nt: TGTGCCAGCAGCCAAGGCGGGAACTATGGCTACACCTTC
j_call: TRBJ2-6; v_call: TRBV11-2; clone_size: NA; d_call: NA; cdr3_aa: CASSLDPPTTVSGANVLTF; cdr3_nt: TGTGCCAGCAGCTTAGATCCCCCCACCACGGTCTCTGGGGCCAACGTCCTGACTTTC
j_call: TRBJ1-1; v_call: TRBV2; clone_size: NA; d_call: TRBD1; cdr3_aa: CASRTDWVRGLNTEAFF; cdr3_nt: TGTGCCAGCAGAACAGATTGGGTCAGGGGGCTGAACACTGAAGCTTTCTTT
j_call: TRBJ1-6; v_call: TRBV6-1; clone_size: NA; d_call: NA; cdr3_aa: CASSEARTDLSPLHF; cdr3_nt: TGTGCCAGCAGTGAAGCAAGGACAGACCTTTCACCCCTCCACTTT
j_call: TRBJ1-5; v_call: TRBV4-2; clone_size: few; d_call: NA; cdr3_aa: CASSQDRVVRHF; cdr3_nt: TGTGCCAGCAGCCAAGATCGCGTGGTCCGGCATTTT
j_call: TRBJ2-1; v_call: TRBV18; clone_size: NA; d_call: TRBD2; cdr3_aa: CASSPEIESLAGAYNEQFF; cdr3_nt: TGTGCCAGCTCACCGGAAATCGAGTCTCTAGCGGGGGCCTACAATGAGCAGTTCTTC
j_call: TRBJ1-2; v_call: TRBV25-1; clone_size: NA; d_call: NA; cdr3_aa: CASSSQVSSYGYTF; cdr3_nt: TGTGCCAGCAGTTCCCAAGTCTCTAGCTATGGCTACACCTTC
j_call: TRBJ2-1; v_call: TRBV30; clone_size: few; d_call: TRBD2; cdr3_aa: CAYGFRSGLMHEQFF; cdr3_nt: TGTGCTTATGGGTTCCGTAGCGGGCTCATGCATGAGCAGTTCTTC
j_call: TRBJ1-2; v_call: TRBV7-3; clone_size: once; d_call: TRBD1; cdr3_aa: CASSVTGGAGYGYTF; cdr3_nt: TGTGCCAGCAGCGTGACAGGGGGCGCAGGCTATGGCTACACCTTC
j_call: TRBJ2-1; v_call: TRBV5-6; clone_size: NA; d_call: NA; cdr3_aa: CASSLGLANEQFF; cdr3_nt: TGTGCCAGCAGCCTGGGGTTGGCCAATGAGCAGTTCTTC
j_call: TRBJ2-2; v_call: TRBV24-1; clone_size: once; d_call: TRBD1; cdr3_aa: CATRKPGGQGSTGELFF; cdr3_nt: TGTGCCACCAGGAAACCCGGGGGACAGGGAAGCACCGGGGAGCTGTTTTTT
j_call: TRBJ1-1; v_call: TRBV6-6; clone_size: NA; d_call: NA; cdr3_aa: CASSPRGRNTEAFF; cdr3_nt: TGTGCCAGCAGTCCTAGGGGGAGGAACACTGAAGCTTTCTTT
j_call: TRBJ2-4; v_call: TRBV6-2/TRBV6-3; clone_size: NA; d_call: NA; cdr3_aa: CASSYGGIGGDIQYF; cdr3_nt: TGTGCCAGCAGTTACGGGGGAATTGGCGGGGACATTCAGTACTTC
j_call: TRBJ1-1; v_call: TRBV18; clone_size: NA; d_call: TRBD1; cdr3_aa: CASSGGQVNTEAFF; cdr3_nt: TGTGCCAGCTCAGGGGGACAGGTGAACACTGAAGCTTTCTTT
j_call: TRBJ2-2; v_call: TRBV2; clone_size: NA; d_call: NA; cdr3_aa: CASRQQGGSGELFF; cdr3_nt: TGTGCCAGCAGACAACAGGGGGGGTCCGGGGAGCTGTTTTTT
j_call: TRBJ2-1; v_call: TRBV6-1; clone_size: NA; d_call: TRBD2; cdr3_aa: CASSELAGGSNEQFF; cdr3_nt: TGTGCCAGCAGTGAACTAGCGGGGGGGTCCAATGAGCAGTTCTTC
j_call: TRBJ2-3; v_call: TRBV7-2; clone_size: NA; d_call: TRBD1; cdr3_aa: CASITGTASTDTQYF; cdr3_nt: TGTGCCAGCATCACTGGGACAGCTAGCACAGATACGCAGTATTTT
j_call: TRBJ1-5; v_call: TRBV6-2/TRBV6-3; clone_size: NA; d_call: NA; cdr3_aa: CASSYMANYNQPQHF; cdr3_nt: TGTGCCAGCAGTTACATGGCAAATTACAATCAGCCCCAGCATTTT
j_call: TRBJ2-5; v_call: TRBV3-1/TRBV3-2; clone_size: NA; d_call: TRBD1; cdr3_aa: CASSQEQGAFYQYF; cdr3_nt: TGTGCCAGCAGCCAAGAACAGGGGGCGTTCTACCAGTACTTC
j_call: TRBJ1-1; v_call: TRBV2; clone_size: few; d_call: NA; cdr3_aa: CASSEEQNTEAFF; cdr3_nt: TGTGCCAGCAGTGAAGAACAGAACACTGAAGCTTTCTTT
j_call: TRBJ2-7; v_call: TRBV28; clone_size: NA; d_call: TRBD1; cdr3_aa: CASRGTVSYEQYF; cdr3_nt: TGTGCCAGCAGGGGGACAGTCTCCTACGAGCAGTACTTC
j_call: TRBJ1-5; v_call: TRBV6-5; clone_size: NA; d_call: TRBD1; cdr3_aa: CATASRGRKQPQHF; cdr3_nt: TGTGCCACCGCCTCCAGGGGGCGAAAACAGCCCCAGCATTTT